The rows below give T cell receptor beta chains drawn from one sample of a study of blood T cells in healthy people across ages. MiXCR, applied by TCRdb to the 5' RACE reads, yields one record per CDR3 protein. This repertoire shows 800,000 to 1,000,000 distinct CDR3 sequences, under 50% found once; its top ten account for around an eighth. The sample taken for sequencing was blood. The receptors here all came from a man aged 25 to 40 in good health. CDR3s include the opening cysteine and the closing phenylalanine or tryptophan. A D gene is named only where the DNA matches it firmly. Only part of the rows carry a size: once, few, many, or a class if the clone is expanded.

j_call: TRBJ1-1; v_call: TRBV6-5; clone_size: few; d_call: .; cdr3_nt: TGTGCCAGCAGTTACTTTCCGGCGAACACTGAAGCTTTCTTT; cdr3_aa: CASSYFPANTEAFF
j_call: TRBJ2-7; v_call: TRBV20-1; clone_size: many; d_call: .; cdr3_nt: TGCAGTGCTACTGGGGGGGCTTACGAGCAGTACTTC; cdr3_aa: CSATGGAYEQYF
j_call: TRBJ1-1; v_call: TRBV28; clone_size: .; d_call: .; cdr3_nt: TGTGCCAGCAGGGCGGGGCAGGGAATCACTGAAGCTTTCTTT; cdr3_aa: CASRAGQGITEAFF
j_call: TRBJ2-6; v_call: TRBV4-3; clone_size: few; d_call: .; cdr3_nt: TGCGCCAGCAGCCAAGATCGATTCCGCTCTGGGGCCAACGTCCTGACTTTC; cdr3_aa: CASSQDRFRSGANVLTF
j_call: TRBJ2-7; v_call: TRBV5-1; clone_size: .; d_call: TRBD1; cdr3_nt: TGCGCCAGCAGCCCTCGACAGGGGACCCCCTACGAGCAGTACTTC; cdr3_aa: CASSPRQGTPYEQYF
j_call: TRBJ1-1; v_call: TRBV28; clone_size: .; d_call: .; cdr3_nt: TGTGCCAGCAGTCGCGGGGGGCCTTTGGAAGCTTTCTTT; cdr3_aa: CASSRGGPLEAFF
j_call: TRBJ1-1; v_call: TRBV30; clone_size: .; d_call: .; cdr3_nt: TGTGCCTGGTCTATCAGCCAGTTCAACACTGAAGCTTTCTTT; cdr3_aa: CAWSISQFNTEAFF
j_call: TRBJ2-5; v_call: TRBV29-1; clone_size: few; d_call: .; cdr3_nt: TGCAGCGTTAAGGACAGCTTCAAGAAGACCCAGTACTTC; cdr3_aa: CSVKDSFKKTQYF
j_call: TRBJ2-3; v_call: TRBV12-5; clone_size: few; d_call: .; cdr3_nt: TGTGCTAGTGGTTTTGGAGATACGCAGTATTTT; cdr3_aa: CASGFGDTQYF
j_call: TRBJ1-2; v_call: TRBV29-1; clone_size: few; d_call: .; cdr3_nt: TGCAGCGTTGAAGATGATCAGGATTTCTATGGCTACACCTTC; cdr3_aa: CSVEDDQDFYGYTF
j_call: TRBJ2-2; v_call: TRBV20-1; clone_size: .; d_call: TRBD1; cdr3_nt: TGCAGTGCTCGAGACAGGGGGCTGAACACCGGGGAGCTGTTTTTT; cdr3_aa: CSARDRGLNTGELFF
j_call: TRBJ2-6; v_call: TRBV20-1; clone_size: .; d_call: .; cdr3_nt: TGCAGTGCTGAGGGACAACGAAACTCTGGGGCCAACGTCCTGACTTTC; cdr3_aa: CSAEGQRNSGANVLTF
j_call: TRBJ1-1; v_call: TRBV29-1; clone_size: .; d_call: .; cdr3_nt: TGCAGCGTGGTCCAGGGTGGTATCACTGAAGCTTTCTTT; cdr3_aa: CSVVQGGITEAFF
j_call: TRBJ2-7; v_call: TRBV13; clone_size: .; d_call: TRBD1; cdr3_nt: TGTGCCACCGGGACAGGGGAGTTAAACGAGCAGTACTTC; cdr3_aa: CATGTGELNEQYF
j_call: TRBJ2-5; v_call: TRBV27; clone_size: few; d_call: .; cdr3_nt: TGTGCCAGCAGTTTCGGGACGGGGAAAGAGACCCAGTACTTC; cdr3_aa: CASSFGTGKETQYF
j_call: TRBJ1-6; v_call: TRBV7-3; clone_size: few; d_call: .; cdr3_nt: TGTGCCAGCAGCCCCCTCGGAGTGGGAAGAAATTCACCCCTCCACTTT; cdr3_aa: CASSPLGVGRNSPLHF
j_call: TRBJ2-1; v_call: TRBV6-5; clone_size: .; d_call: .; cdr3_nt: TGTGCCAGCAGTCCAGGGGTCCCCTACAATGAGCAGTTCTTC; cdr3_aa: CASSPGVPYNEQFF
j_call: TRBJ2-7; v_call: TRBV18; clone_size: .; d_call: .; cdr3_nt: TGTGCCAGCTCACCAAAGGACTTAAGTTACGAGCAGTACTTC; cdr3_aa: CASSPKDLSYEQYF
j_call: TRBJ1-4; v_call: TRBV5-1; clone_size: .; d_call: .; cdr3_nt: TGCGCCAGCAGCTTGGACAGTCCAGGAGAAAAACTGTTTTTT; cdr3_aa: CASSLDSPGEKLFF
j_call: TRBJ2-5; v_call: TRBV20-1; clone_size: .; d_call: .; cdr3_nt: TGCAGTGCTGATAACCTGATTTTGGGCAGGAAGAGGCGGGAGACCCAGTACTTC; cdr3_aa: CSADNLILGRKRRETQYF
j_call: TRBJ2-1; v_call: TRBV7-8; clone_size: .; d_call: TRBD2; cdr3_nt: TGTGCCAGCAGCTTAGGGGGAGGGGCCGACGCCTACAATGAGCAGTTCTTC; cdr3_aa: CASSLGGGADAYNEQFF
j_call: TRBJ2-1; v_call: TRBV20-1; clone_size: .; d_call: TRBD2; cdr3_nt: TGCAGTGCTACAGGTAGCGGGGGGCCCAATGAGCAGTTCTTC; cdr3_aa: CSATGSGGPNEQFF
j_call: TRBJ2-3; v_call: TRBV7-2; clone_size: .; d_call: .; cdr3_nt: TGTGCCAGCAGCTTAGCGACCATGTTCACAGATACGCAGTATTTT; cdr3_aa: CASSLATMFTDTQYF
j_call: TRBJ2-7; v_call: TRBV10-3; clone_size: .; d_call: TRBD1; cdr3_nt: TGTGCCATCAGTGACCTATCTAGGACAGGGGGCCACGAGCAGTACTTC; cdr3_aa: CAISDLSRTGGHEQYF
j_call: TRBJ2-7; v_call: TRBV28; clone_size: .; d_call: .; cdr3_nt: TGTGCCAGCAGTCCCGGCGGAAAGGGGCCGATCTACGAGCAGTACTTC; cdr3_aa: CASSPGGKGPIYEQYF
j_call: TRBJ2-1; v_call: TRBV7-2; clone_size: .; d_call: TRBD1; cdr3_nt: TGTGCCAGCAGCCTACAGGGGGCTAGCGAGCAGTTCTTC; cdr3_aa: CASSLQGASEQFF
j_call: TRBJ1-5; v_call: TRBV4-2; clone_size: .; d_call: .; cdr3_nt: TGTGCCAGCAGCCAAGGCTCGGCGGGCCTCAATCAGCCCCAGCATTTT; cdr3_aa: CASSQGSAGLNQPQHF
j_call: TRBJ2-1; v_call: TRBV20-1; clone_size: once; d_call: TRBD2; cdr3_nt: TGCAGTGCTACGCAGACTAGCGGGGGATACAATGAGCAGTTCTTC; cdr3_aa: CSATQTSGGYNEQFF
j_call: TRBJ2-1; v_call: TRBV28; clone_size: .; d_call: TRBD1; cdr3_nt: TGTGCCAGCAGTTTCCGGGACAGTTTATCTGAGCAGTTCTTC; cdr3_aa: CASSFRDSLSEQFF
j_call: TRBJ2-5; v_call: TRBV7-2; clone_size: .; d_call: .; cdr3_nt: TGTGCCAGCAGCTTAGCGCCCGGGGTGGGTAGGGAGCAGTACTTC; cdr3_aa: CASSLAPGVGREQYF
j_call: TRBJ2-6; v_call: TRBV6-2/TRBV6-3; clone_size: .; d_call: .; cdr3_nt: TGTGCCAGCAGTTTGGGGAGCTCTGGGACCAACGTCCTGACTTTC; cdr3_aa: CASSLGSSGTNVLTF
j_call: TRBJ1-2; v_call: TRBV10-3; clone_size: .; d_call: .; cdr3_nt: TGTGCCATCAGTGACACAGAACGTACTAACGATGGCTACACCTTC; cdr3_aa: CAISDTERTNDGYTF
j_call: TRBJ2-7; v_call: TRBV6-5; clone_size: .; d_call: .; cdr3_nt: TGTGCCAGCAGCTCCGGGACGTCTACCTACGAGCAGTACTTC; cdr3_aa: CASSSGTSTYEQYF
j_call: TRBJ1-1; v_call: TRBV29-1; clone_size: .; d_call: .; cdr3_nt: TGCAGCGTTGAAGATCAGCAGGGCGGCACTGAAGCTTTCTTT; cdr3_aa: CSVEDQQGGTEAFF
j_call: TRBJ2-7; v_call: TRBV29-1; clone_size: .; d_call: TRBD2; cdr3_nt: TGCAGCGGAAGGACTAGCGGGGGGAACGAGCAGTACTTC; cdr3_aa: CSGRTSGGNEQYF
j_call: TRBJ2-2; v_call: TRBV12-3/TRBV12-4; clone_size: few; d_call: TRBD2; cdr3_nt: TGTGCCAGCAGTCTAGCGGGGGCGAACACCGGGGAGCTGTTTTTT; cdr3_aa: CASSLAGANTGELFF
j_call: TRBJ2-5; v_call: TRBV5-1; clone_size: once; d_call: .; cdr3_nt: TGCGCCAGCAGCTTGGAATCGCTGGGGACCCAGTACTTC; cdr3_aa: CASSLESLGTQYF
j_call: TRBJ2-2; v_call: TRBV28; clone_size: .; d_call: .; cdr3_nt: TGTGCCAGCAGTTTTACCGATCGACCCAGGGGGGGTCGGACCGGGGAGCTGTTTTTT; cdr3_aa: CASSFTDRPRGGRTGELFF
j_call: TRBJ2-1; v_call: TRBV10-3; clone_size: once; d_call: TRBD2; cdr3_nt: TGTGCCACCCGCCTAGCGGGGGAGTACAATGAGCAGTTCTTC; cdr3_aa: CATRLAGEYNEQFF
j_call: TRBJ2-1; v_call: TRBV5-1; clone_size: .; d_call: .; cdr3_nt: TGCGCCAGCAGCTTGGAGGCGGGGGCCGAGCAGTTCTTC; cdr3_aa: CASSLEAGAEQFF
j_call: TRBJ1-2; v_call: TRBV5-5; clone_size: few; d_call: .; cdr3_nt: TGTGCCAGCAGCTTGGCGGCAGGCGGCGTCTATGGCTACACCTTC; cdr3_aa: CASSLAAGGVYGYTF
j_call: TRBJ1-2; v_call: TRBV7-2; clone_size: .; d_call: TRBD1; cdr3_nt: TGTGCCAGCAGCGGCCCGACAGGGATCGGCTATGGCTACACCTTC; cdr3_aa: CASSGPTGIGYGYTF
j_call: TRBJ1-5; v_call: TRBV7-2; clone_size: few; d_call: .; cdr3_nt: TGTGCCAGCAGCTTAGCGGAGGGAAAGGCCCCTCAGCCCCAGCATTTT; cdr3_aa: CASSLAEGKAPQPQHF
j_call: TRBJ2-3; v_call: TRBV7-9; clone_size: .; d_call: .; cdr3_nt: TGTGCCAGCAGCTTAGGAAGGACAGCCCTGGCAGATACGCAGTATTTT; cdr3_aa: CASSLGRTALADTQYF
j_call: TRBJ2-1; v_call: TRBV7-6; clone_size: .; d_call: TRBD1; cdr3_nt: TGTGCCAGCAGCTTAGTTAGGGACAGGAGATCTCCTGAGCAGTTCTTC; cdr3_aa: CASSLVRDRRSPEQFF
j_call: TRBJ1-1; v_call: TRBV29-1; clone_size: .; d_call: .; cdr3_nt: TGCAGCGCTGATGTGTCGGGGGCAGGTCTCTTGGCTTTCTTT; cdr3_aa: CSADVSGAGLLAFF
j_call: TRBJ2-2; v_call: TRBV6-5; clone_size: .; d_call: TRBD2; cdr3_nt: TGTGCCAGCAGTTACTCTGGGGGGGTCACCGGGGAGCTGTTTTTT; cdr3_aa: CASSYSGGVTGELFF
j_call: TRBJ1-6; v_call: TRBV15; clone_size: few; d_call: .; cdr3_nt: TGTGCCACCAGCAGAGCGGCGCCGGGACAATATAATTCACCCCTCCACTTT; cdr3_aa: CATSRAAPGQYNSPLHF
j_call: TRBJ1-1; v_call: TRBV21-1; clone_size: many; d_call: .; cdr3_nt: TGTGCCAGCAACAGGGGGCGGGCTGAAGCTTTCTTT; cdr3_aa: CASNRGRAEAFF
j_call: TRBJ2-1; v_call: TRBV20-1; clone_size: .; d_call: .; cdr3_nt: TGCAGTGTAAGGGGGGTTGTTAACAATGAGCAGTTCTTC; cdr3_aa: CSVRGVVNNEQFF
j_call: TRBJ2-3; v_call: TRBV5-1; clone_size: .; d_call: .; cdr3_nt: TGCGCCAGCAGCTTGTCGACAGGCCGAGATACGCAGTATTTT; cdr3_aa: CASSLSTGRDTQYF
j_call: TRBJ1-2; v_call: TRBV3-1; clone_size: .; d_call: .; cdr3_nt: TGTGCCAGCAGCCAACCCGGGCGGTACGGCTACACCTTC; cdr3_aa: CASSQPGRYGYTF
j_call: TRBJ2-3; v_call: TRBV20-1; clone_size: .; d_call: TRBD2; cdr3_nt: TGCAGTGCTAGAACTAGCGGGGAGGTAGATACGCAGTATTTT; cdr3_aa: CSARTSGEVDTQYF
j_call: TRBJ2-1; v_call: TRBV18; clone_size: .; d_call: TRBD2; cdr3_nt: TGTGCCAGCTGGACCGGGACTAGTGGGTACAATGAGCAGTTCTTC; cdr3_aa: CASWTGTSGYNEQFF
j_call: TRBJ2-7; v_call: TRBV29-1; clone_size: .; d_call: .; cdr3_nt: TGCAGCGTTGAGGGGTTCAGCTCCTACGAGCAGTACTTC; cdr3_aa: CSVEGFSSYEQYF